This passage covers 2 T cell receptor beta chains from one sample sequenced in a study of response to subunit inactivated influenza vaccine. TCRdb re-called the RT-PCR reads with MiXCR, one entry per CDR3 protein. The profile shows about 780,000 distinct CDR3 sequences, around 18% of them singletons. Material: PBMCs from blood, obtained roughly 5 days after vaccination. The receptors were sampled from a man aged 50 to 60 who received an inactivated influenza vaccine.

This clonotype was seen a few times. This chain joins TRBV4-3 and TRBJ2-1, with a tentative D call TRBD1 (6 bases). CDR3 length: 13 amino acids. The germline CDR1 and CDR2 sequences are LGHNA and YSLEER. Deletions cut 3 bases from V and 6 bases from J, with 9 bases between. Here the CDR3 DNA reads TGCGCCAGCAGCCAGTGGGGGCCCAATGAGCAGTTCTTC. Protein product: CASSQWGPNEQFF.

This clonotype has a handful of counts. The J gene is TRBJ2-2, the V gene TRBV3-1; 8 nucleotides line up with TRBD2. CDR1 is LGHDT and CDR2 is YNNKEL in the germline V gene (reference sequence). The V segment lost 7 bases and the J segment 3 bases; nucleotides outside the gene matches: 4. CDR3 length equals 14 residues. The CDR3: CASITSGHTGELFF. The CDR3 DNA is TGTGCCAGCATAACTAGCGGACACACCGGGGAGCTGTTTTTT.